Described below is a single T cell receptor (beta chain) sequence and its context. Germline V gene sequence: CDR1 LNHDA, CDR2 SQIVND (reference sequence). V trimming: 4 bases; J trimming: 5 bases; junction bases outside the gene matches: 3. This CDR3 spans 14 amino acids. This record comes from a study of blood T cell repertoires in COVID-19. Background on the study: Sources were T cells, B-cell-depleted T cells, or PBMCs; the material itself was cDNA or gDNA.

In the original analysis: Estimates of nucleated cell counts were drawn from the amplification of reference gene primers. Method: immunoSEQ multiplex PCR; TCRdb's copy keeps in-frame clones and lacks some. V and J calls and clone size are those listed in that table; D and trimming were worked out from the DNA. The table records fewer than 80,000 clones, 80% to 95% of them present only once. The sample taken for sequencing was peripheral blood. The TCR sequence derives from a human donor in a cohort sampled during active COVID-19. The V gene is TRBV19, the J gene TRBJ1-4, with 8 positions matching TRBD1. In DNA, the CDR3 is TGTGCCAGTAGTACGGACAGGGCGAATGAAAAACTGTTTTTT. It codes for CASSTDRANEKLFF.